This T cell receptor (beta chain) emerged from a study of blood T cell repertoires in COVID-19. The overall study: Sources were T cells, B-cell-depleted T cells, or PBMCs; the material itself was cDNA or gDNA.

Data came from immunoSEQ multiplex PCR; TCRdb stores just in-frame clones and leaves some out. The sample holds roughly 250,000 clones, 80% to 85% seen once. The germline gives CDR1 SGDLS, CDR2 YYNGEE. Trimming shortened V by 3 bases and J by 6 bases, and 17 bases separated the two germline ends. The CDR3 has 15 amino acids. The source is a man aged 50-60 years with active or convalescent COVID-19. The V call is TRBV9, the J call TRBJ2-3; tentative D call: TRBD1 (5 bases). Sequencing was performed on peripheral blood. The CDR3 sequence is CASSAQGGRADTQYF. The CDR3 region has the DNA TGTGCCAGCAGCGCTCAGGGCGGTAGAGCGGATACGCAGTATTTT.